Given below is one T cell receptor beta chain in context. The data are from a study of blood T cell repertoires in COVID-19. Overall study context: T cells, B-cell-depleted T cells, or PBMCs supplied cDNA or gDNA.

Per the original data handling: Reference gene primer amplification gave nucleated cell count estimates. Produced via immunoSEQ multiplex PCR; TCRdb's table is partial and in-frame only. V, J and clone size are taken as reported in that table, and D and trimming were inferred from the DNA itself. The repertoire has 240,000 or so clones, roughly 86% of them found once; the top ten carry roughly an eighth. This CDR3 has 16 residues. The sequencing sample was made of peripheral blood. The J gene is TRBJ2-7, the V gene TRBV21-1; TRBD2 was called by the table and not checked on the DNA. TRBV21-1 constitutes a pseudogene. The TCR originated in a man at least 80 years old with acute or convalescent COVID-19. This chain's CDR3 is CASSHGLAGNSYEQYF. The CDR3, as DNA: TGTGCCAGCAGCCACGGACTAGCGGGGAACTCCTACGAGCAGTACTTC.